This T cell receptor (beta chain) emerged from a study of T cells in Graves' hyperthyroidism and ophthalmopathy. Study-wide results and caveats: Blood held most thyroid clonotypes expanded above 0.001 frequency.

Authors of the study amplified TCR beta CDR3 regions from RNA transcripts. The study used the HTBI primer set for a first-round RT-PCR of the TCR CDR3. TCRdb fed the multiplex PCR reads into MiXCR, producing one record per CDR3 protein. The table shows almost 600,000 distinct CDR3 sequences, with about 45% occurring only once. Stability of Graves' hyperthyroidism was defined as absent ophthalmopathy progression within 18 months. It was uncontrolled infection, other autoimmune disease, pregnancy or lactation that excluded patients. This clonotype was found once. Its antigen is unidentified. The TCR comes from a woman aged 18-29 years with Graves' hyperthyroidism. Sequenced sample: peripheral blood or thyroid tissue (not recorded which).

The CDR3 nucleotides read TGTGCCAGCAGTTTAGCAGAGGCGCCGAACACTGAAGCTTTCTTT. This gives the protein CASSLAEAPNTEAFF. The chain has TRBV27 and TRBJ1-1; D gene ambiguous. This CDR3 is 15 amino acids long. The ends were cut back, 2 bases at V and 1 base at J, with 11 bases in the middle. Germline V lookup: CDR1 MNHEY, CDR2 SMNVEV (reference sequence).